This TCR beta chain originates from a study of T cells in Graves' hyperthyroidism and ophthalmopathy. Per the germline V gene, CDR1 is SQVTM and CDR2 is ANQGSEA. Trimming took 8 bases from V and 4 from J; bases not matched to a gene: 10. This CDR3 spans 14 amino acids. Using RNA transcripts as the source, TCR beta CDR3 regions were amplified. During a first-round RT-PCR of the TCR CDR3, the HTBI primer set was used. MiXCR, applied by TCRdb to the multiplex PCR reads, yields one record per CDR3 protein. The data hold nearly 750,000 distinct CDR3 sequences, with around a third observed a single time. Sequenced input: blood. The clonotype comes from a woman aged 40 to 50 with Graves' hyperthyroidism. The rearrangement uses TRBV29-1 and TRBJ2-5; 10 bases are shared with TRBD2. The CDR3 sequence is CSSWGTSEGETQYF. CDR3 nucleotides: TGCAGCTCATGGGGGACTAGCGAGGGAGAGACCCAGTACTTC.